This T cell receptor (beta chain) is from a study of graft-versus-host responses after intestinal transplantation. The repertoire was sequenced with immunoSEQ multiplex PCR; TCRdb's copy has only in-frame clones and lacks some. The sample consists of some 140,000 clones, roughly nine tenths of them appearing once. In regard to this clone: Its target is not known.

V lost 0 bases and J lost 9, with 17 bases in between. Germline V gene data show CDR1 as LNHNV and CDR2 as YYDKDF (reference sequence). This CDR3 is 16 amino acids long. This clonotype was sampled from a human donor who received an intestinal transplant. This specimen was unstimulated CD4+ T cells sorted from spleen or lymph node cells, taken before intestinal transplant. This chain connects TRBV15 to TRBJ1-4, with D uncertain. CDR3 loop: CATSREAGRGRKKLFF. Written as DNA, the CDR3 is TGTGCCACCAGCAGAGAGGCGGGAAGAGGAAGGAAAAAACTGTTTTTT.